The sequence of this T cell receptor (beta chain) was determined in a study of beta chain features in type 1 diabetes. Trimming at V came to 3 bases and at J to 3 bases, leaving 8 bases not matched to a gene. Germline loops: CDR1 MDHEN, CDR2 SYDVKM. CDR3 length: 15 residues. The study reverse transcribed the entire isolated RNA, so it sequenced expressed TCRB transcripts. The repertoire was sequenced with immunoSEQ multiplex PCR; TCRdb's copy has only in-frame clones and lacks some. The table has a few hundred thousand clones, about 30% seen once. The receptor was isolated from a man younger than 35 in good health. This sequence joins TRBV28 and TRBJ2-7; 7 nucleotides match TRBD2. Sequenced material: naive CD4+ T cells from blood. CDR3 sequence (DNA): TGTGCCAGCAGTTTTGGAGGGACTACCAACTACGAGCAGTACTTC. Protein sequence: CASSFGGTTNYEQYF. Looking up the rest from reference TRBV28 and TRBJ2-7 gives the full variable domain: DVKVTQSSRYLVKRTGEKVFLECVQDMDHENMFWYRQDPGLGLRLIYFSYDVKMKEKGDIPEGYSVSREKKERFSLILESASTNQTSMYLCASSFGGTTNYEQYFGPGTRLTVT.